A single T cell receptor beta chain is shown here with its context. What it recognizes is unknown. The repertoire was sequenced with immunoSEQ multiplex PCR; TCRdb's copy has only in-frame clones and lacks some. This sample has approximately 1.4 million clones; nearly 99% occur once, and the top ten carry about 0.42%. All the donors were Caucasian adults who lived in Nashville, Tennessee. Germline lookup yields CDR1 SGHRS and CDR2 YFSETQ. The CDR3 is 16 residues long. V was shortened by 4 bases and J by 10 bases, with 23 bases between the two germline ends. The data are from a study of shared clonotypes between healthy human individuals. Study-wide points: The study found about 4.6% of naive CD4 clonotypes shared across a few donors. Sample collection involved blood only; tissue repertoires are likely different.

The source of this sequence is a man aged 25 to 45 in good health. The sequencing sample was made of naive CD4+ T cells sorted from blood. Subset reported: CD45RA+ positively selected. The gene calls are TRBV5-1 and TRBJ1-4, with D uncertain. The CDR3 DNA reads TGCGCCAGCAGCCCCGCGGACCGCGACGGCTCGGGAAAACTGTTTTTT. Translated: CASSPADRDGSGKLFF.